This T cell receptor (beta chain) was recorded in a study of cytomegalovirus exposure and HLA in healthy donors. Study outcomes and limitations: In an earlier analysis, most TCR beta V segments were productive about 90% or about 30% of the time.

The PCR was carried out with 60 Vbeta primers and 13 Jbeta primers. Sequenced by immunoSEQ multiplex PCR; TCRdb stores in-frame clones only, minus some. The table lists roughly 190,000 clones, 60% to 85% of them singletons. Remarks on this clone: The antigen is unknown.

Germline V CDR1 and CDR2: SGHTA, FQGNSA. The CDR3 loop spans 14 amino acids. Unmatched junction bases numbered 4, after V lost 5 bases and J lost 4 bases. The source material was PBMCs. The chain combines TRBV7-2 with TRBJ1-5, with 8 bases aligning to TRBD1. The receptor was derived from a female donor in good health and CMV-seronegative. CDR3 loop: CASSPRTGNQPQHF. CDR3 bases: TGTGCCAGCAGCCCTAGGACAGGGAATCAGCCCCAGCATTTT.